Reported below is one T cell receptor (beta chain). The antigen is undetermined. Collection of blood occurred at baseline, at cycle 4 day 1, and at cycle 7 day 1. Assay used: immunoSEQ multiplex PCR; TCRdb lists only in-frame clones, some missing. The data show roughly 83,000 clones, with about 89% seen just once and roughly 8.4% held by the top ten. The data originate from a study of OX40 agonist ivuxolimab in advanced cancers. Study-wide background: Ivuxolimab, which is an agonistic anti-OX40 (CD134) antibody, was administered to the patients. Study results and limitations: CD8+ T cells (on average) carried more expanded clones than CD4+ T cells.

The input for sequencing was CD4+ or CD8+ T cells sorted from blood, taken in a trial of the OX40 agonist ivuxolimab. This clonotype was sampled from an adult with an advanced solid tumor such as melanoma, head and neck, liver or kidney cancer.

CDR3 loop: CASSQGVPAGEEDTQYF. DNA for the CDR3: TGCGCCAGCAGCCAAGGGGTACCAGCGGGAGAGGAAGATACGCAGTATTTT. The gene calls are TRBV4-3 and TRBJ2-3; 8 bases align to TRBD2. CDR3 length: 17 amino acids. Trimming took 1 base from V and 5 from J; bases not matched to a gene: 11. The germline CDR1 and CDR2 sequences are LGHNA and YSLEER.